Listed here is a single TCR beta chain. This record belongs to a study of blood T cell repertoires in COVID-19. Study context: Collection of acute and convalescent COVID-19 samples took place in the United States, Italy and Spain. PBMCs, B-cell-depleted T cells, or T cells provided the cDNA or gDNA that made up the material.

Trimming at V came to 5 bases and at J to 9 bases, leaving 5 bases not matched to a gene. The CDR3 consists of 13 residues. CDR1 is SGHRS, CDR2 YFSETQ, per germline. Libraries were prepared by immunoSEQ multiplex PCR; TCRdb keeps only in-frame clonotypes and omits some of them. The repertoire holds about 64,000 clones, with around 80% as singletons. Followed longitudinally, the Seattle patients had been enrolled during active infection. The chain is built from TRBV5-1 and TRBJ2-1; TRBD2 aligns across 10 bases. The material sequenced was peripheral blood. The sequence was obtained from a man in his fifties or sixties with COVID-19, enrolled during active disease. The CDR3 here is CASSRLAGVEQFF. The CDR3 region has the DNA TGCGCCAGCAGTCGGCTAGCGGGAGTTGAGCAGTTCTTC.